The 7 T cell receptor beta chains listed next were all sequenced from one sample in a study of beta chain features in type 1 diabetes. The study reverse transcribed the entire isolated RNA, so it sequenced expressed TCRB transcripts. Produced via immunoSEQ multiplex PCR; TCRdb's table is partial and in-frame only. Found here are under 800,000 clones, roughly a sixth of them singletons; the top ten hold more than 0.08%. The specimen sequenced was naive CD4+ T cells from blood. These receptors were obtained from a man younger than 30 in good health.

The chain carries TRBV2 and TRBJ2-3, with TRBD1 matching over 9 bases. V lost 8 bases, J lost 6 bases, and 12 bases stayed unmatched. Germline CDR1 and CDR2: SNHLY and FYNNEI. The CDR3 sequence is 15 residues long. The CDR3, as DNA: TGTGCCAGCCCGGAACAGGGGGCGAGTTGGGATACGCAGTATTTT. Protein: CASPEQGASWDTQYF.

This clone has a handful of counts. This chain's CDR3 is CASSTGTSGPSYNEQFF. Here the CDR3 DNA reads TGTGCCAGCAGCACCGGGACTAGCGGCCCCTCCTACAATGAGCAGTTCTTC. The chain employs TRBV5-6 and TRBJ2-1; TRBD2 matches 11 bases. From germline, CDR1 is SGHDT and CDR2 YYEEEE. The length of the CDR3 is 17 residues. Trimming removed 4 bases from V and 0 bases from J; junction bases left unmatched: 6. The whole variable domain, remainder taken from reference TRBV5-6 and TRBJ2-1, is DAGVTQSPTHLIKTRGQQVTLRCSPKSGHDTVSWYQQALGQGPQFIFQYYEEEERQRGNFPDRFSGHQFPNYSSELNVNALLLGDSALYLCASSTGTSGPSYNEQFFGPGTRLTVL.

This clone was found a few times. The genes are TRBV7-9 and TRBJ2-1; D may match TRBD1 or TRBD2 (6 bases each). The V gene lost 11 bases and the J gene lost 5 bases, with 13 bases spanning the gap. This CDR3 is built from 12 residues. The germline CDR1 and CDR2 sequences are SEHNR and FQNEAQ (reference sequence). The DNA for the CDR3 is TGTGCCCCCATCGGGGGCAACAATGAGCAGTTCTTC. Residues: CAPIGGNNEQFF.

J is TRBJ1-2 and V is TRBV30; no definite D call. Germline CDR1 and CDR2: GTSNPN and SVGIG (reference sequence). V was clipped by 3 bases and J by 1 base, with 6 bases between them. The CDR3 spans 12 residues. CDR3 protein: CAWSHFNYGYTF. CDR3 DNA sequence: TGTGCCTGGAGCCATTTTAACTATGGCTACACCTTC. The complete variable domain, with remaining parts taken from reference TRBV30 and TRBJ1-2, reads SQTIHQWPATLVQPVGSPLSLECTVEGTSNPNLYWYRQAAGRGLQLLFYSVGIGQISSEVPQNLSASRPQDRQFILSSKKLLLSDSGFYLCAWSHFNYGYTFGSGTRLTVV.

The chain joins TRBV9 to TRBJ2-1; the D is unclear. Germline lookup yields CDR1 SGDLS and CDR2 YYNGEE. Trimming took 2 bases from V and 7 from J, leaving 10 bases between them. The length of the CDR3 is 13 residues. CDR3 bases: TGTGCCAGCAGCGTCCCCCCCGAGAATGAGCAGTTCTTC. This codes for CASSVPPENEQFF.

The chain carries TRBV7-7 and TRBJ2-2, with 8 bases aligning to TRBD2. This CDR3 is 15 amino acids long. CDR1 and CDR2 from the germline V gene are SSHAT and FNYEAQ (reference sequence). Losses at the gene ends were 5 bases for V and 0 bases for J; bases not matched to a gene: 2. Written as DNA, the CDR3 is TGTGCCAGCAGCCTGGGACTAGCGAACACCGGGGAGCTGTTTTTT. Protein product: CASSLGLANTGELFF.

V is TRBV10-3 and J is TRBJ2-2, with 9 bases that match TRBD1. J was trimmed by 5 bases and V by 6 bases; bases with no gene match: 10. Germline V gene data show CDR1 as ENHRY and CDR2 as SYGVKD. This CDR3 has 16 amino acids. The CDR3 DNA sequence: TGTGCCATCAGGACTTCCGGGACAGGGATGACCGGGGAGCTGTTTTTT. As protein: CAIRTSGTGMTGELFF.